One and the same sample provided the 10 T cell receptor beta chains below, sequenced in a study of blood T cells in healthy people across ages. Through a sample-barcoded 5' primer and a J-beta primer mix, a second PCR was run for roughly 7 to 12 cycles. Each CDR3 protein gets one entry after TCRdb re-called the 5' RACE reads with MiXCR. This sample carries 1.5 million or so distinct CDR3 sequences, approximately 43% of them seen once, and the ten largest clones take 4%. The source material was blood. These receptors came from a woman younger than 35 in good health.

This clonotype was recorded a few times. The chain is built from TRBV20-1 and TRBJ2-1, with D perhaps matching TRBD1 or TRBD2 (5 bases each). CDR1 is DFQATT and CDR2 is SNEGSKA in the germline V gene (reference sequence). V was shortened by 0 bases and J by 2 bases, with 14 bases between the two germline ends. The CDR3 covers 16 residues. CDR3 nucleotides: TGCAGTGCTAGAGATTGGGGACGAGCGGCCTACAATGAGCAGTTCTTC. The encoded protein is CSARDWGRAAYNEQFF.

V gene TRBV28 combines with J gene TRBJ2-7; D tentatively fits TRBD1 or TRBD2 (5 bases each). Germline CDR1 reads MDHEN; CDR2 reads SYDVKM. V was cut by 6 bases and J by 0 bases, with 15 bases left in between. This CDR3 has 15 amino acids. CDR3 residues: CASSQGPLSSYEQYF. CDR3 bases: TGTGCCAGCAGCCAGGGACCGCTGAGCTCCTACGAGCAGTACTTC.

This clonotype was recorded a few times. The DNA of the CDR3 is TGCAGTGCTAGATCCACCACCTACTACGAGCAGTACTTC. It specifies CSARSTTYYEQYF. This chain links TRBV20-1 with TRBJ2-7; the D is unclear. The CDR3 consists of 13 residues. V was cut by 2 bases and J by 3 bases, with 11 bases left in between. Germline-derived CDR1 and CDR2 are DFQATT and SNEGSKA (reference sequence).

This clonotype has more than one count but fewer than ten. The CDR3 is CASSLSMGQGDYGYTF. In DNA form, the CDR3 reads TGTGCCAGCAGCCTATCGATGGGACAGGGGGATTATGGCTACACCTTC. This chain connects TRBV7-9 to TRBJ1-2; 11 bases align to TRBD1. CDR1 SEHNR and CDR2 FQNEAQ come from the germline V gene (reference sequence). This CDR3 has 16 amino acids. J gave up 5 bases and V 5 bases, and 10 bases lay outside the gene matches.

This clonotype was detected ten times or more. The chain couples TRBV12-3 or TRBV12-4 to TRBJ2-7; D is possibly TRBD1 (5 bases). V was trimmed by 3 bases and J by 2 bases, leaving 11 bases between them. CDR3 size: 14 residues. The CDR3: CASSLNQGPYEQYF. The CDR3, as DNA: TGTGCCAGCAGTTTGAATCAGGGTCCCTACGAGCAGTACTTC.

This rearrangement joins TRBV5-1 to TRBJ2-1; 7 bases agree with TRBD2. The CDR3 consists of 16 residues. After removal of 4 bases from V and 5 bases from J, the junction contained 12 bases not matched to a gene. The V gene's germline CDR1 is SGHRS and CDR2 YFSETQ. The CDR3, as DNA: TGCGCCAGCAGCCCGAACCCGACTAGCCCTCACAATGAGCAGTTCTTC. Translated, it gives CASSPNPTSPHNEQFF.

This chain links TRBV6-5 with TRBJ2-4; D may be TRBD1 (5 bases). The assigned J gene may be wrong: the sequence end matches TRBJ2-7 better. The CDR3 has 15 residues. Germline lookup yields CDR1 MNHEY and CDR2 SVGAGI. CDR3 in DNA: TGTGCCAGCAGTTACTCGGGCCAGGGATTCAGCGAGCAGTACTTC. It codes for CASSYSGQGFSEQYF.

V and J are TRBV24-1 and TRBJ2-7; D uncertain. Trimming stripped 3 bases from V and 3 bases from J, with 8 bases between. Germline values: CDR1 KGHDR, CDR2 SFDVKD. The CDR3 length is 13 residues. The CDR3 is CATSDHSDYEQYF. CDR3 sequence (DNA): TGTGCCACCAGTGATCACAGCGACTACGAGCAGTACTTC.

V usage is TRBV4-1 and J usage is TRBJ1-2; D gene uncertain. Germline CDR1 MGHRA, CDR2 YSYEKL. Trimming removed 2 bases at V and 1 base at J, with 11 bases between. This CDR3 is built from 15 residues. This chain's CDR3 is CASSQPALSNYGYTF. The CDR3 DNA reads TGCGCCAGCAGCCAACCTGCCCTTAGTAACTATGGCTACACCTTC.

This chain joins TRBV11-2 and TRBJ2-1; TRBD1 matches at 7 bases. The germline V gene has CDR1 SGHAT and CDR2 FQNNGV. The CDR3 length is 15 residues. Trimming at V came to 4 bases and at J to 6 bases, leaving 9 bases not matched to a gene. CDR3 in DNA: TGTGCCAGCAGCTCCTACAGGGGATTGCGCAATGAGCAGTTCTTC. Its translation: CASSSYRGLRNEQFF.